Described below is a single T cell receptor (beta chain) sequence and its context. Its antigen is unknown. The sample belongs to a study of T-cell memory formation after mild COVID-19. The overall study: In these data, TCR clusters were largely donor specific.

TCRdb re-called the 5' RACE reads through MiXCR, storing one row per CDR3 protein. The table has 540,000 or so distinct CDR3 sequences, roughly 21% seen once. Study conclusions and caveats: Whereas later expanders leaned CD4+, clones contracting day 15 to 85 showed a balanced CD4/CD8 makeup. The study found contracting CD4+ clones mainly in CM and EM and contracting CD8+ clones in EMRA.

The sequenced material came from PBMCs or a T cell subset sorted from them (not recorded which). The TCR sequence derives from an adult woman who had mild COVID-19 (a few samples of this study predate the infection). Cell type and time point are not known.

As DNA, the CDR3 is TGTGCCAGCAGTTTAAGGGACAGGGAATACCAACAAGAGACCCAGTACTTC. This codes for CASSLRDREYQQETQYF. The chain has TRBV12-3 or TRBV12-4 and TRBJ2-5, with 9 bases fitting TRBD1. The CDR3 is 17 amino acids. V gave up 2 bases and J gave up 2 bases; unmatched junction bases: 9.